Each of the 18 T cell receptor beta chains below was sequenced from the same sample in a study of technical replicates of blood from four donors. The repertoire was sequenced with immunoSEQ multiplex PCR; TCRdb's copy has only in-frame clones and lacks some. The data show about 88,000 clones, under 95% seen once. Input material: T cells isolated from PBMCs. The receptors originated from a human donor in good health.

This sequence joins TRBV10-3 and TRBJ2-1, with 8 bases fitting TRBD2. CDR1 is ENHRY, CDR2 SYGVKD, per germline. The CDR3 contains 13 residues. V shed 7 bases and J 4 bases; nucleotides not matched to a gene: 3. The CDR3 DNA is TGTGCCATCAACAGCGGGGGATACAATGAGCAGTTCTTC. It is translated as CAINSGGYNEQFF.

V gene TRBV28 combines with J gene TRBJ1-3, with D unclear. V lost 6 bases to trimming and J lost 2 bases, with 8 bases between them. This CDR3 comprises 13 residues. Germline assignment: CDR1 MDHEN and CDR2 SYDVKM. CDR3 DNA: TGTGCCAGCAGCTACTCGGCTGGAAACACCATATATTTT. Amino acid sequence: CASSYSAGNTIYF.

This chain joins TRBV5-4 and TRBJ2-5; the match to TRBD1 covers 7 bases. The V segment lost 4 bases and the J segment 3 bases; nucleotides outside the gene matches: 12. Germline CDR1 is SGHNT and CDR2 is YYREEE (reference sequence). This CDR3 is 16 amino acids long. The CDR3, as DNA: TGTGCCAGCAGCGGTCGGCCGGGACAGAGAAAAGAGACCCAGTACTTC. The encoded protein is CASSGRPGQRKETQYF.

The chain recombines TRBV9 with TRBJ2-5; 13 nucleotides align to TRBD2. Germline lookup yields CDR1 SGDLS and CDR2 YYNGEE. This CDR3 contains 15 residues. V lost 1 base, J lost 5 bases, and 2 bases stayed unmatched. Written as DNA, the CDR3 is TGTGCCAGCAGCGTACGGACTAGCGGGAGTGAGACCCAGTACTTC. It yields the protein CASSVRTSGSETQYF.

V is TRBV14 and J is TRBJ1-2, with 8 positions matching TRBD1. The CDR3 has 15 amino acids. Germline V gene data show CDR1 as SGHDN and CDR2 as FVKESK. Trimming cost V 0 bases and J 4 bases; bases outside gene matches: 4. The CDR3 nucleotides read TGTGCCAGCAGCCAAGACGCCAGGGGGCTCTATGGCTACACCTTC. As protein: CASSQDARGLYGYTF.

The chain is built from TRBV27 and TRBJ2-1, with TRBD2 matching 10 bases. V dropped 6 bases and J dropped 4; count of bases not matched to a gene: 3. The CDR3 covers 14 residues. Per the germline V gene, CDR1 is MNHEY and CDR2 is SMNVEV (reference sequence). The CDR3 here is CASRLAGEYNEQFF. The CDR3 DNA reads as TGTGCCAGCAGGCTAGCGGGGGAATACAATGAGCAGTTCTTC.

The chain employs TRBV6-6 and TRBJ2-1, with 8 bases lining up with TRBD2. V was pared by 4 bases and J by 5 bases, with 10 bases of the junction left unmatched. The CDR3 has 16 residues. Per the germline V gene, CDR1 is MNHNY and CDR2 is SVGAGI (reference sequence). The CDR3 protein is CASSFSSGLEHNEQFF. The DNA of the CDR3 is TGTGCCAGCAGTTTTTCCTCGGGACTAGAACACAATGAGCAGTTCTTC.

The chain links TRBV29-1 to TRBJ1-2, with TRBD1 matching over 9 bases. There are 12 residues in the CDR3. Trimming took 6 bases from V and 7 from J; bases not matched to a gene: 6. The germline V gene encodes CDR1 SQVTM and CDR2 ANQGSEA. For the CDR3, the DNA is TGCAGCGTAGAGGACAGGGGTGGTGGCTACACCTTC. Protein product: CSVEDRGGGYTF.

The chain recombines TRBV27 with TRBJ2-1; the D is unclear. This CDR3 comprises 13 residues. Germline CDR1 and CDR2: MNHEY and SMNVEV (reference sequence). V was cut by 5 bases and J by 3 bases, with 8 bases left in between. CDR3 sequence (DNA): TGTGCCAGCAGTCCCCCCATCTACAATGAGCAGTTCTTC. This translates into CASSPPIYNEQFF.

The genes are TRBV9 and TRBJ2-7; 14 bases align to TRBD2. The CDR3 runs 15 residues. Trimming at V came to 2 bases and at J to 4 bases, leaving 2 bases not matched to a gene. CDR1 and CDR2 (germline): SGDLS, YYNGEE. Here the CDR3 DNA reads TGTGCCAGCAGCGTTGGGACTAGCGGGGGATACGAGCAGTACTTC. Encoded protein: CASSVGTSGGYEQYF. Variable domain in full (rest from reference TRBV9 and TRBJ2-7): DSGVTQTPKHLITATGQRVTLRCSPRSGDLSVYWYQQSLDQGLQFLIQYYNGEERAKGNILERFSAQQFPDLHSELNLSSLELGDSALYFCASSVGTSGGYEQYFGPGTRLTVT.

This chain connects TRBV6-5 to TRBJ1-1; D is possibly TRBD1 (6 bases). The length of the CDR3 is 12 residues. V lost 6 bases and J 7 bases, leaving 12 bases between the germline ends. Germline CDR1 is MNHEY and CDR2 is SVGAGI. The CDR3 nucleotides are TGTGCCAGCAGACTAGGACAGAATGAAGCTTTCTTT. Translated, it gives CASRLGQNEAFF.

The V and J genes are TRBV7-8 and TRBJ2-5; TRBD1 aligns across 8 bases. V lost 3 bases, J lost 5 bases, and 5 bases stayed unmatched. The CDR3 loop spans 14 amino acids. Germline V CDR1 and CDR2: SGHVS, FQNEAQ. The CDR3 sequence: CASSFAGGRETQYF. The CDR3 region has the DNA TGTGCCAGCAGCTTCGCAGGGGGCCGGGAGACCCAGTACTTC.

This clone was recorded only once. This rearrangement joins TRBV6-5 to TRBJ1-2, with D perhaps TRBD1 (5 bases). The CDR3 has 13 residues. Trimming took 7 bases from V and 4 from J, leaving 13 bases between them. Germline assignment: CDR1 MNHEY and CDR2 SVGAGI. The CDR3 region is CASKLGGGYGYTF. In DNA form, the CDR3 reads TGTGCCAGCAAACTGGGGGGGGGCTATGGCTACACCTTC.

A note on this clone: The junction and the germline gene differ at one end; a read error may be behind it. The rearrangement links TRBV10-3 to TRBJ2-7; 9 bases are a match to TRBD2. Germline values: CDR1 ENHRY, CDR2 SYGVKD. The CDR3 contains 13 residues. The CDR3 sequence: CAISESASGEINF. The CDR3 bases are TGTGCCATCAGTGAGTCGGCTAGCGGGGAAATAAACTTC.

V is TRBV5-1 and J is TRBJ2-1; 10 nucleotides align to TRBD2. The J segment lost 7 bases and the V segment lost 4 bases, leaving 11 bases of the junction unmatched. This CDR3 has 16 amino acids. From germline, CDR1 is SGHRS and CDR2 YFSETQ. Here the CDR3 reads CASSQLAGFGGNEQFF. The CDR3 bases are TGCGCCAGCAGCCAACTAGCGGGGTTTGGGGGAAATGAGCAGTTCTTC.

The J gene is TRBJ2-1, the V gene TRBV19, with D perhaps matching TRBD1 (6 bases). CDR3 length: 19 amino acids. Trimming took off 3 bases at V and 4 bases at J, with 25 bases between the two ends. Per germline, CDR1 LNHDA and CDR2 SQIVND (reference sequence). The CDR3 DNA reads TGTGCCAGTAGTATTTTAAATCGGAAAAGGGGAGACAGGTACAATGAGCAGTTCTTC. This sequence encodes CASSILNRKRGDRYNEQFF.

The chain has TRBV13 and TRBJ1-2; D gene uncertain. The CDR3 is 16 residues long. Per germline, CDR1 PRHDT and CDR2 FYEKMQ (reference sequence). The germline V and J ends were trimmed by 4 bases and 4 bases, with 19 bases remaining between them. The DNA of the CDR3 is TGTGCCAGCAGCTCCCCCGCCCCCCCGGTGAGCTATGGCTACACCTTC. Protein product: CASSSPAPPVSYGYTF.

The CDR3 region is CASSVGQGGITEAFF. The DNA of the CDR3 is TGTGCCAGCAGCGTAGGACAGGGGGGTATCACTGAAGCTTTCTTT. This rearrangement joins TRBV5-4 to TRBJ1-1, with 10 bases lining up with TRBD1. The length of the CDR3 is 15 residues. The trim removed 4 bases at V and 4 bases at J, leaving 7 bases unmatched. The germline gives CDR1 SGHNT, CDR2 YYREEE (reference sequence).